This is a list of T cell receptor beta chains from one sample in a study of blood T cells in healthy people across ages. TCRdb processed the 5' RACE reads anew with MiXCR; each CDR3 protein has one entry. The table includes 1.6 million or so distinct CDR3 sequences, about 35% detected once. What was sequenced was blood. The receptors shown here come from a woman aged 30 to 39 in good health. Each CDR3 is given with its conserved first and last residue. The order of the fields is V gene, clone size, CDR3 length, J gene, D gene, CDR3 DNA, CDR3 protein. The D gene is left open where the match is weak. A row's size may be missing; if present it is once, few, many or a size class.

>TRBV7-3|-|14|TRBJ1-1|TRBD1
TGTGCCAGCAGCAACACAGGGGAGAACACTGAAGCTTTCTTT
CASSNTGENTEAFF
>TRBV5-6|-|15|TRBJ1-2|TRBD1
TGTGCCAGCAGCTGGGACAGGGAACTGAACTATGGCTACACCTTC
CASSWDRELNYGYTF
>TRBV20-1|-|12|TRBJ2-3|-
TGCAGTGTGACCAGGGACACAGATACGCAGTATTTT
CSVTRDTDTQYF
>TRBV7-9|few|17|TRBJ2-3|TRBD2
TGTGCCAGCAGCTCCTCACTAGCGGGGGGAAACACAGATACGCAGTATTTT
CASSSSLAGGNTDTQYF
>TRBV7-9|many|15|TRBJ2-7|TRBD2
TGTGCCAGCAGCTCCGGAGCGGGGGGCCCCTACGAGCAGTACTTC
CASSSGAGGPYEQYF
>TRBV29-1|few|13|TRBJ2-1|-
TGCAGCGGTGCAGGGCCCTCCTACAATGAGCAGTTCTTC
CSGAGPSYNEQFF
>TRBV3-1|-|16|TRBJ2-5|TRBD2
TGTGCCAGCAGCCATGGGTTGGGGGGGGTAAAAGAGACCCAGTACTTC
CASSHGLGGVKETQYF
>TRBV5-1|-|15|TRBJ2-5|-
TGCGCCAGCAGCCGTACAGCGGGTACGGAGGAGACCCAGTACTTC
CASSRTAGTEETQYF
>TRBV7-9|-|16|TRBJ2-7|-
TGTGCCAGCAGCTTAGTCGTGTTATCTTCCACCTACGAGCAGTACTTC
CASSLVVLSSTYEQYF
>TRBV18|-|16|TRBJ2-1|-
TGTGCCAGCTCACCTCAGGGTTCGTCTATCTTCGATGAGCAGTTCTTC
CASSPQGSSIFDEQFF
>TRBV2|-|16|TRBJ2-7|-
TGTGCCAGCAGTCCAGGAGGGGGCCTAGCGGCCTACGAGCAGTACTTC
CASSPGGGLAAYEQYF
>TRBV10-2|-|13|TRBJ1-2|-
TGCGCCAGCAGTGAGCAGGGGTACAGTGGCTACACCTTC
CASSEQGYSGYTF
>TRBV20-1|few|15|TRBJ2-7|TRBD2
TGCAGTGCCCGAGCGGGGACTAGCGGGGCCTACGAGCAGTACTTC
CSARAGTSGAYEQYF
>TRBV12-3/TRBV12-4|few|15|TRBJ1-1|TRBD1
TGTGCCAGCTCTCTCACAGGGGCCAAGAACACTGAAGCTTTCTTT
CASSLTGAKNTEAFF
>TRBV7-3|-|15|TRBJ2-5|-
TGTGCCAGCAGCTTAACTGCGAGAGGAGAAGAGACCCAGTACTTC
CASSLTARGEETQYF
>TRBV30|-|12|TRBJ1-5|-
TGTGCCTGGAGTGTTGCGAATCAGCCCCAGCATTTT
CAWSVANQPQHF
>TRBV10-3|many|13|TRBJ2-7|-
TGTGCCATCAGTGCTGACTCTCGAGTCGAGCAGTACTTC
CAISADSRVEQYF
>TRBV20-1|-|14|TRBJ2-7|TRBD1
TGCAGTGCCGTACCGGGACAGGGCTCCTACGAGCAGTACTTC
CSAVPGQGSYEQYF
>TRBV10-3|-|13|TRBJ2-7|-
TGTGCCACCGGACTCGAGAGCTCCTACGAGCAGTACTTC
CATGLESSYEQYF
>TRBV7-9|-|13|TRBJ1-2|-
TGTGCCAGCAGCGGGGATTTCACGGGCGGCTACACCTTC
CASSGDFTGGYTF
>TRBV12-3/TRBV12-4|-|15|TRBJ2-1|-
TGTGCCAGCAGATCCTGGGATCCGAACTACAATGAGCAGTTCTTC
CASRSWDPNYNEQFF
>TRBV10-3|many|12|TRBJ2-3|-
TGTGCCATCAGCCTCCGGGCAGATACGCAGTATTTT
CAISLRADTQYF
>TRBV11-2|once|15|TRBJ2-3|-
TGTGCCAGCAGTTTCAGGTCGCGGGAATCAGATACGCAGTATTTT
CASSFRSRESDTQYF
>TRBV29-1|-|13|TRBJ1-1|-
TGCAGCTCCCTAGGGGGGGCGGGCACTGAAGCTTTCTTT
CSSLGGAGTEAFF
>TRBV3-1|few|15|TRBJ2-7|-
TGTGCCAGCAGCGTGGGGGATTTACTAGACTACGAGCAGTACTTC
CASSVGDLLDYEQYF
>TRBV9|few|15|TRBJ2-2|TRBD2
TGTGCCAGCAGCCCATGGGAGGGGAGCACCGGGGAGCTGTTTTTT
CASSPWEGSTGELFF
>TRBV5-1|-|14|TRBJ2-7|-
TGCGCCAGCAGCCTGGACCTAACGGGGTACGAGCAGTACTTC
CASSLDLTGYEQYF
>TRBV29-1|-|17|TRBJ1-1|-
TGCAGCGCCAACGATGCGGGGGACGGGGATCTTCACACTGAAGCTTTCTTT
CSANDAGDGDLHTEAFF
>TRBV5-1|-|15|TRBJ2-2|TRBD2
TGCGCCAGCAGCAATAGCGGGGAGAACACCGGGGAGCTGTTTTTT
CASSNSGENTGELFF